This T cell receptor beta chain was retrieved from a study of T cells after yellow fever vaccination. Study-wide results and caveats: Secondary responses were weaker yet peaked faster, day 5 versus 15. Subsequent booster samples again held most clones from primary vaccination (96% CD4, over 80% CD8). FACS-sorted repertoires could harbor abundant contaminating bulk-population clonotypes.

TCRdb re-called the 5' RACE reads through MiXCR, storing one row per CDR3 protein. This table has about 150,000 distinct CDR3 sequences, about 7% appearing once. Concerning this clonotype itself: The antigen is unknown. A much larger clonotype is one base distant, so this may be a read error.

J lost 4 bases, V lost 6 bases, and 13 bases had no gene match. This CDR3 is 16 amino acids long. CDR1 is MDHEN, CDR2 SYDVKM, per germline. The clonotype comes from a man younger than 40 who received the YFV17D yellow fever vaccine. This specimen consisted of CD4+ T cells sorted from PBMCs, obtained 10 days after the yellow fever booster vaccination. This sequence joins TRBV28 and TRBJ2-3; 7 bases are shared with TRBD2. The CDR3: CASRAPGPAGPDTQYF. The CDR3 DNA reads TGTGCCAGCAGAGCCCCGGGACCAGCGGGACCAGATACGCAGTATTTT.